The rows below give T cell receptor beta chains drawn from one sample of a study of blood T cell repertoires in COVID-19. This table comes from immunoSEQ multiplex PCR, and its TCRdb copy is limited to in-frame clones, with some not included. The sample includes approximately 240,000 clones, approximately 79% seen only once; the top ten take approximately 4%. The specimen was peripheral blood. These receptor sequences come from a woman aged 40 to 50 with active or convalescent COVID-19. The CDR3 runs from the conserved cysteine through the conserved F or W. Each record gives: V gene, D gene, clone size, J gene, CDR3 DNA, CDR3 protein. D genes are given only for firm matches. Part of the rows lack a size; the others show once, few, many or a class for expanded clones.

>TRBV5-1|NA|NA|TRBJ1-1
TGCGCCAGCAGCTTAACAGCCATGAACACTGAAGCTTTCTTT
CASSLTAMNTEAFF
>TRBV5-1|TRBD2|NA|TRBJ2-1
TGCGCCAGCAGCTTGTCCCGGGGGGGATACAATGAGCAGTTCTTC
CASSLSRGGYNEQFF
>TRBV7-3|NA|NA|TRBJ2-2
TGTGCCAGCAGCAGAATACAGGGAACCGGGGAGCTGTTTTTT
CASSRIQGTGELFF
>TRBV7-3|NA|NA|TRBJ2-2
TGTGCCAGCAGCCCGTCGGGAGCCACCGGGGAGCTGTTTTTT
CASSPSGATGELFF
>TRBV28|NA|NA|TRBJ2-5
TGTGCCAGCAGTTTCTCTAGCGGGGACAGGGAGACCCAGTACTTC
CASSFSSGDRETQYF
>TRBV28|NA|once|TRBJ1-2
TGTGCCAGCAGTTTATTCCGCGATGGCTACACCTTC
CASSLFRDGYTF
>TRBV4-1|NA|NA|TRBJ2-5
TGCGCCAGCAGCCTATCTGAGGGGCTAGCGCGACAAGAGACCCAGTACTTC
CASSLSEGLARQETQYF
>TRBV2|NA|NA|TRBJ1-1
TGTGCCAGCAGATATGCGGGAGAGAACACTGAAGCTTTCTTT
CASRYAGENTEAFF
>TRBV4-2|NA|NA|TRBJ1-1
TGTGCCAGCAGCCAAGGAACAGATGAAGCTTTCTTT
CASSQGTDEAFF
>TRBV14|NA|NA|TRBJ1-2
TGTGCCAGCAGCCAAGTCGACAGTTCAGTCTATGGCTACACCTTC
CASSQVDSSVYGYTF
>TRBV2|TRBD1|few|TRBJ2-5
TGTGCCAGCAGCACTAACAGGGGCGGGGAGACCCAGTACTTC
CASSTNRGGETQYF
>TRBV5-1|NA|NA|TRBJ1-3
TGCGCCAGCAGCTCCGGGCCTAGAGGGTCCATATATTTT
CASSSGPRGSIYF
>TRBV12-3/TRBV12-4|NA|NA|TRBJ1-2
TGTGCCAGCAGTCTACAGGGAATCTATGGCTACACCTTC
CASSLQGIYGYTF
>TRBV24-1|NA|NA|TRBJ2-2
TGTGCCACCAGTGATTTCTCGAGTGCCGGGGAGCTGTTTTTT
CATSDFSSAGELFF
>TRBV2|TRBD1|NA|TRBJ1-1
TGTGCCAGCAAGCTCCAGGGGGCGAACACTGAAGCTTTCTTT
CASKLQGANTEAFF
>TRBV28|NA|once|TRBJ2-4
TGTGCCAGCAGTGGCAGGGGGGTTGAGGATGTATACGTTCAGTACTTC
CASSGRGVEDVYVQYF
>TRBV6-2/TRBV6-3|NA|NA|TRBJ1-1
TGTGCCAGCAGTTCCGTAAACACTGAAGCTTTCTTT
CASSSVNTEAFF
>TRBV7-9|NA|NA|TRBJ1-2
TGTGCCAGCAGCTTAGTGTTGGGGGAGGGAACCGGCTACACCTTC
CASSLVLGEGTGYTF
>TRBV19|TRBD1|NA|TRBJ1-5
TGTGCCAGTAACTTACGTGGACAGGGGTCCCCGCCCCAGCATTTT
CASNLRGQGSPPQHF
>TRBV2|NA|few|TRBJ1-5
TGTGCCAGCAGGGAACTTCTCCTCGGAGATTTTCAGCCCCAGCATTTT
CASRELLLGDFQPQHF
>TRBV5-4|TRBD1|NA|TRBJ2-5
TGTGCCAGCAGCTCGGGACAGGGCCTTCAAGAGACCCAGTACTTC
CASSSGQGLQETQYF
>TRBV7-3|NA|NA|TRBJ1-3
TGTGCCAGCAGCAGAAACGGGGTAGCTGGAAACACCATATATTTT
CASSRNGVAGNTIYF
>TRBV7-6|NA|few|TRBJ2-2
TGTGCCAGCAGCTTAAAGGGGCGTCACACCGGGGAGCTGTTTTTT
CASSLKGRHTGELFF
>TRBV19|NA|few|TRBJ2-5
TGTGCCAGTAGTATACTGGCAGGGCGTCAAGAGACCCAGTACTTC
CASSILAGRQETQYF
>TRBV5-6|TRBD1|NA|TRBJ2-1
TGTGCCAGCAGCTTGGGACAGGGTGAAGATGAGCAGTTCTTC
CASSLGQGEDEQFF
>TRBV29-1|TRBD1|NA|TRBJ1-1
TGCAGCGCACAGGGGGCCGACACTGAAGCTTTCTTT
CSAQGADTEAFF
>TRBV28|TRBD2|NA|TRBJ2-3
TGTGCCAGCAGTTTAGATAGCGGGGGGCCAGGTCGCACAGATACGCAGTATTTT
CASSLDSGGPGRTDTQYF
>TRBV7-9|NA|NA|TRBJ1-1
TGTGCCAGCACCTTCGGGGGGGGCACTGAAGCTTTCTTT
CASTFGGGTEAFF
>TRBV6-4|NA|NA|TRBJ1-2
TGTGCCAGCAGTGACGGGAGGGGCGGCTATGGCTACACCTTC
CASSDGRGGYGYTF
>TRBV30|TRBD2|NA|TRBJ2-1
TGTGCCTGGAGACTACGGGGGGAGGATGAGCAGTTCTTC
CAWRLRGEDEQFF
>TRBV6-1|TRBD2|few|TRBJ2-3
TGTGCCAGCAGTGAGGCTAGCGGGATCAGCACAGATACGCAGTATTTT
CASSEASGISTDTQYF
>TRBV24-1|TRBD1|NA|TRBJ2-3
TGTGCCACCAGCGGGACAGTTCCAGATACGCAGTATTTT
CATSGTVPDTQYF
>TRBV29-1|NA|NA|TRBJ1-1
TGCAGCGTTGAAATTACAGGAATGAACACTGAAGCTTTCTTT
CSVEITGMNTEAFF
>TRBV19|TRBD1|NA|TRBJ1-2
TGTGCCAGTAGTGGGAAGACAGGGCCTAGGGGCTACACCTTC
CASSGKTGPRGYTF
>TRBV5-1|NA|few|TRBJ2-2
TGCGCCAGCAGCGTCGCGAACACCGGGGAGCTGTTTTTT
CASSVANTGELFF
>TRBV7-9|TRBD1|few|TRBJ1-1
TGTGCCATCGGGACAGAAATCATGAACACTGAAGCTTTCTTT
CAIGTEIMNTEAFF
>TRBV10-3|NA|few|TRBJ1-2
TGTGCCATCAGTGAGTCGTACTGGTATCATAACTATGGCTACACCTTC
CAISESYWYHNYGYTF
>TRBV9|TRBD1|NA|TRBJ2-5
TGTGCCAGCGGATGGGGACAGGCGGCCCCTAAGGAGACCCAGTACTTC
CASGWGQAAPKETQYF
>TRBV6-1|NA|NA|TRBJ1-1
TGTGCCAGCAGTTCCATGAGGACTGAAGCTTTCTTT
CASSSMRTEAFF
>TRBV5-5|NA|NA|TRBJ2-1
TGTGCCAGCCGGATGGGCGGAGGTAGCAATGAGCAGTTCTTC
CASRMGGGSNEQFF
>TRBV7-9|NA|NA|TRBJ1-1
TGTGCCAGCAGCCCTTCGGGGGGTTGGACTGAAGCTTTCTTT
CASSPSGGWTEAFF
>TRBV30|NA|once|TRBJ1-4
TGTGCCTTTCAAGAGGGGGGGGTGGAAGAAAAACTGTTTTTT
CAFQEGGVEEKLFF
>TRBV4-1|NA|NA|TRBJ1-2
TGCGCCAGCAGCCAAGATGCAGGGGGCTACACCTTC
CASSQDAGGYTF
>TRBV7-9|NA|NA|TRBJ2-1
TGTGCCAGCAGCATAGCCGGCAATGAGCAGTTCTTC
CASSIAGNEQFF
>TRBV7-2|NA|many|TRBJ1-1
TGTGCCAGCAGCTCTCCACAGACACCTAGCGTCACTGAAGCTTTCTTT
CASSSPQTPSVTEAFF
>TRBV28|NA|few|TRBJ1-5
TGTGCCAGCAGTGGGGGCCATAGCAATCAGCCCCAGCATTTT
CASSGGHSNQPQHF
>TRBV28|NA|NA|TRBJ1-4
TGTGCCAGCAGCCTAGATAATGAAAAACTGTTTTTT
CASSLDNEKLFF
>TRBV7-9|NA|once|TRBJ2-1
TGTGCCAGCAGCCCTGACTACGAGCAGTTCTTC
CASSPDYEQFF
>TRBV12-3/TRBV12-4|NA|NA|TRBJ1-2
TGTGCCAGCAGAGGACAGATTAACTATGGCTACACCTTC
CASRGQINYGYTF
>TRBV5-4|TRBD2|NA|TRBJ2-3
TGTGCCAGCAGCTGGACTAGCGGGGGGCCAGATACGCAGTATTTT
CASSWTSGGPDTQYF
>TRBV28|TRBD2|NA|TRBJ2-3
TGTGCCAGCAGCTTAGCGGGGGCGAGGACAGATACGCAGTATTTT
CASSLAGARTDTQYF
>TRBV28|NA|once|TRBJ1-5
TGTGCCAGCAGGCGGGGGCAGGGCAGTCATCAGCCCCAGCATTTT
CASRRGQGSHQPQHF
>TRBV12-3/TRBV12-4|TRBD1|once|TRBJ1-1
TGTGCCAGCAGTCAGACAGGGGTACCTTTCTTT
CASSQTGVPFF
>TRBV19|TRBD2|NA|TRBJ2-2
TGTGCCAGTCAGATGGGACCGGGACTAGCGGCCGGGGAGCTGTTTTTT
CASQMGPGLAAGELFF
>TRBV6-5|NA|NA|TRBJ2-3
TGTGCCAGCAGCCCCCGGGAAGGGCTCACAGATACGCAGTATTTT
CASSPREGLTDTQYF
>TRBV9|TRBD1|NA|TRBJ1-6
TGTGCCAGCAGCGTTACAGGGGGAGGTTCACCCCTCCACTTT
CASSVTGGGSPLHF
>TRBV6-6|NA|NA|TRBJ1-1
TGTGCCAGCAGACCCACAAGGAACACTGAAGCTTTCTTT
CASRPTRNTEAFF
>TRBV9|NA|NA|TRBJ2-1
TGTGCCAGCAGCGTAAGCGGGTCGGATTACAATGAGCAGTTCTTC
CASSVSGSDYNEQFF
>TRBV6-5|TRBD1|NA|TRBJ2-3
TGTGCCAGCGGACAGGGAACAGATACGCAGTATTTT
CASGQGTDTQYF
>TRBV15|TRBD2|once|TRBJ2-1
TGTGCCACCAGCCCAAGAGCGGGGGCTAGGGGAAATGAGCAGTTCTTC
CATSPRAGARGNEQFF